Listed here are 10 T cell receptor beta chains from one sample, sequenced in a study of shared clonotypes between healthy human individuals. The naive CD8 subset, CD45RO-negative cells positively selected for CCR7, excluded terminally differentiated effector memory CD45RA+ cells. Libraries were prepared by immunoSEQ multiplex PCR; TCRdb keeps only in-frame clonotypes and omits some of them. The table records hundreds of thousands of clones, about 91% of them present only once. The sample comprised naive CD8+ T cells sorted from blood. Receptors originate from a man aged 25 to 45 in good health.

The rearrangement links TRBV7-9 to TRBJ2-2; 11 bases match TRBD1. The CDR3 has 15 amino acids. The ends lost 4 bases at V and 7 bases at J; junction bases unmatched: 5. The V gene's germline CDR1 is SEHNR and CDR2 FQNEAQ (reference sequence). The CDR3 coding sequence is TGTGCCAGCAGCTACCGGGACAGGGGGGTCGGGGAGCTGTTTTTT. Its translation is CASSYRDRGVGELFF.

This sequence joins TRBV29-1 and TRBJ2-7; 11 bases align to TRBD2. The CDR3 loop spans 16 amino acids. Germline-derived CDR1 and CDR2 are SQVTM and ANQGSEA. The ends lost 4 bases at V and 2 bases at J; junction bases unmatched: 10. The CDR3 region is CSVVSSSSGGPYEQYF. In DNA form, the CDR3 reads TGCAGCGTTGTATCGTCATCTAGCGGGGGGCCCTACGAGCAGTACTTC.

The J gene is TRBJ1-1, the V gene TRBV7-8; tentative D call: TRBD1 (5 bases). This CDR3 has 14 amino acids. Between the trimmed V and J ends, which lost 4 bases and 7 bases, there was a span of 16 bases. The germline CDR1 and CDR2 sequences are SGHVS and FQNEAQ. CDR3: CASSWGSFGDEAFF. The DNA for the CDR3 is TGTGCCAGCAGCTGGGGCTCTTTCGGGGATGAAGCTTTCTTT. The variable domain in full, with the rest retrieved from reference TRBV7-8 and TRBJ1-1, is GAGVSQSPRYKVAKRGQDVALRCDPISGHVSLFWYQQALGQGPEFLTYFQNEAQLDKSGLPSDRFFAERPEGSVSTLKIQRTQQEDSAVYLCASSWGSFGDEAFFGQGTRLTVV.

The genes are TRBV27 and TRBJ1-5; D perhaps matches TRBD1 (5 bases). Germline V gene lookup returns CDR1 MNHEY and CDR2 SMNVEV (reference sequence). The length of the CDR3 is 13 residues. Trimming shortened V by 8 bases and J by 5 bases, and 13 bases separated the two germline ends. In nucleotides, the CDR3 is TGTGCCAGCGGCCAGGGCGTCTATCAGCCCCAGCATTTT. This encodes CASGQGVYQPQHF.

The CDR3 protein is CASSLGGSGFEQFF. In nucleotides, the CDR3 is TGTGCCAGCAGCTTAGGTGGTAGCGGGTTTGAGCAGTTCTTC. This chain connects TRBV11-2 to TRBJ2-1; 7 nucleotides agree with TRBD2. Germline lookup yields CDR1 SGHAT and CDR2 FQNNGV. The V segment lost 1 base and the J segment 9 bases; nucleotides outside the gene matches: 6. The CDR3 length is 14 residues.

This clone was observed once. The V gene is TRBV5-1, the J gene TRBJ1-1; tentatively, D is TRBD1 (5 bases). The V and J ends lost 0 bases and 6 bases respectively, with 12 bases between them. The V gene's germline CDR1 is SGHRS and CDR2 YFSETQ. The CDR3 runs to 14 residues. This CDR3 reads CASSLEGVTSEAFF. CDR3 DNA sequence: TGCGCCAGCAGCTTGGAAGGGGTAACGTCTGAAGCTTTCTTT.

The chain carries TRBV2 and TRBJ2-3; 11 bases fit TRBD2. Germline trimming cut 5 bases from V and 1 base from J; bases unmatched to any gene: 14. CDR3 length: 19 amino acids. CDR1 is SNHLY and CDR2 is FYNNEI in the germline V gene. The CDR3 reads CASSLAGGRSFLRTDTQYF. Here the CDR3 DNA reads TGTGCCAGCAGTTTAGCGGGAGGGCGAAGCTTTCTTCGCACAGATACGCAGTATTTT.

The chain uses TRBV15 and TRBJ2-1; 8 nucleotides match TRBD1. This CDR3 contains 15 residues. Germline values: CDR1 LNHNV, CDR2 YYDKDF (reference sequence). Germline trimming cut 7 bases from V and 4 bases from J; bases unmatched to any gene: 9. The CDR3 DNA follows: TGTGCCACCAACATCCGGACAGGGATTTACAATGAGCAGTTCTTC. This translates into CATNIRTGIYNEQFF.

V usage is TRBV7-6 and J usage is TRBJ2-5, with D unresolved. This CDR3 spans 14 amino acids. V lost 0 bases and J 4 bases, leaving 9 bases between the germline ends. In germline, CDR1 is SGHVS, CDR2 FNYEAQ. This chain's CDR3 is CASSLASVGETQYF. CDR3 bases: TGTGCCAGCAGCTTAGCGTCGGTTGGAGAGACCCAGTACTTC.

This clone occurred once. The V call is TRBV14, the J call TRBJ1-2; 10 bases are a match to TRBD1. The V gene's germline CDR1 is SGHDN and CDR2 FVKESK. The CDR3 is 15 residues long. V dropped 3 bases and J dropped 3; count of bases not matched to a gene: 4. The CDR3 sequence: CASSQETGGYYGYTF. In DNA, the CDR3 is TGTGCCAGCAGCCAGGAGACAGGGGGCTACTATGGCTACACCTTC.